The clone carrying this T cell receptor (beta chain) was seen more than once but under ten times. This sample stems from a study of blood T cell repertoires in COVID-19. Germline-derived CDR1 and CDR2 are SGHDT and YYEEEE. V lost 0 bases to trimming and J lost 2 bases, with 12 bases between them. The CDR3 spans 15 residues. Generated by immunoSEQ multiplex PCR, the TCRdb table keeps only in-frame clones and is missing some. The sample contains some 53,000 clones, less than 90% of which appear only once. Specimen: peripheral blood. The chain is built from TRBV5-6 and TRBJ2-7; TRBD1 might be the D (5 bases). The clonotype originates from a human donor with active COVID-19. The donor label of this sample is uncertain. This chain's CDR3 is CASSLEGPVPYEQYF. The DNA for the CDR3 is TGTGCCAGCAGCTTGGAGGGGCCGGTCCCCTACGAGCAGTACTTC.